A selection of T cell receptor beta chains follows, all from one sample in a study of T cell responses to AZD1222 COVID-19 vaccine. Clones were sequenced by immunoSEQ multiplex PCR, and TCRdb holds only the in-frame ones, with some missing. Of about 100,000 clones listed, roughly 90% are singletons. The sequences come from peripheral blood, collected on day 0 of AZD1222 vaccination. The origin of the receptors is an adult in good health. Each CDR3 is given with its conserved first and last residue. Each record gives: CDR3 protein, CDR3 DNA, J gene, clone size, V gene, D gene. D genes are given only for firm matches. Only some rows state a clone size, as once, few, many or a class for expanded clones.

cdr3_aa: CASSFGTEAFF
cdr3_nt: TGTGCCAGCAGTTTCGGTACTGAAGCTTTCTTT
j_call: TRBJ1-1
clone_size: .
v_call: TRBV6-5
d_call: .

cdr3_aa: CASSFERQGATFNQPQHF
cdr3_nt: TGTGCCAGCAGCTTCGAACGGCAAGGGGCCACCTTCAATCAGCCCCAGCATTTT
j_call: TRBJ1-5
clone_size: .
v_call: TRBV6-2/TRBV6-3
d_call: .

cdr3_aa: CASSHGTGEFGETQYF
cdr3_nt: TGTGCCAGCAGCCATGGGACAGGGGAGTTCGGAGAGACCCAGTACTTC
j_call: TRBJ2-5
clone_size: .
v_call: TRBV3-1/TRBV3-2
d_call: TRBD1

cdr3_aa: CASSQDVALAGTDTQYF
cdr3_nt: TGCGCCAGCAGCCAAGATGTCGCTCTAGCGGGCACAGATACGCAGTATTTT
j_call: TRBJ2-3
clone_size: .
v_call: TRBV4-3
d_call: TRBD2

cdr3_aa: CASSRRQGVVETQYF
cdr3_nt: TGTGCCAGCAGCCGAAGACAGGGGGTGGTGGAGACCCAGTACTTC
j_call: TRBJ2-5
clone_size: .
v_call: TRBV11-2
d_call: TRBD1

cdr3_aa: CASSWGDGEQYF
cdr3_nt: TGTGCCAGCAGCTGGGGGGATGGCGAGCAGTACTTC
j_call: TRBJ2-7
clone_size: .
v_call: TRBV7-9
d_call: .

cdr3_aa: CASSLGATYNEQFF
cdr3_nt: TGTGCCAGCAGCTTAGGAGCGACGTACAATGAGCAGTTCTTC
j_call: TRBJ2-1
clone_size: .
v_call: TRBV11-1
d_call: .

cdr3_aa: CASRGQGLVGANVLTF
cdr3_nt: TGTGCCAGCAGGGGACAGGGCCTAGTGGGGGCCAACGTCCTGACTTTC
j_call: TRBJ2-6
clone_size: .
v_call: TRBV28
d_call: TRBD1

cdr3_aa: CASSFSGQETQYF
cdr3_nt: TGTGCCAGCAGCTTTAGCGGCCAAGAGACCCAGTACTTC
j_call: TRBJ2-5
clone_size: .
v_call: TRBV7-8
d_call: .

cdr3_aa: CASSLGQAYYNEQFF
cdr3_nt: TGTGCCAGCAGCTTAGGACAGGCCTATTACAATGAGCAGTTCTTC
j_call: TRBJ2-1
clone_size: .
v_call: TRBV7-3
d_call: TRBD1

cdr3_aa: CASSLGPSAQSSYEQYF
cdr3_nt: TGTGCCAGCAGCTTAGGGCCCTCAGCTCAGAGCTCCTACGAGCAGTACTTC
j_call: TRBJ2-7
clone_size: once
v_call: TRBV7-3
d_call: .

cdr3_aa: CAWGTLPTDTQYF
cdr3_nt: TGTGCCTGGGGGACGTTACCTACAGATACGCAGTATTTT
j_call: TRBJ2-3
clone_size: .
v_call: TRBV30
d_call: .

cdr3_aa: CASSLRGTRVNQPQHF
cdr3_nt: TGTGCCAGCAGTCTCCGAGGGACAAGAGTTAATCAGCCCCAGCATTTT
j_call: TRBJ1-5
clone_size: .
v_call: TRBV6-6
d_call: .

cdr3_aa: CASSILTVGQPQHF
cdr3_nt: TGTGCCAGTAGTATTTTGACAGTCGGTCAGCCCCAGCATTTT
j_call: TRBJ1-5
clone_size: .
v_call: TRBV19
d_call: .

cdr3_aa: CASSFRPSRGASYNEQFF
cdr3_nt: TGTGCCAGCAGTTTCAGACCTTCTCGGGGAGCCTCCTACAATGAGCAGTTCTTC
j_call: TRBJ2-1
clone_size: .
v_call: TRBV28
d_call: .

cdr3_aa: CASSYRGVGQYF
cdr3_nt: TGTGCCAGCAGTTACCGCGGGGTGGGGCAGTACTTC
j_call: TRBJ2-7
clone_size: .
v_call: TRBV6-5
d_call: .

cdr3_aa: CASSPLWDRGKKAFF
cdr3_nt: TGTGCCAGCAGTCCGCTTTGGGACCGCGGGAAGAAGGCTTTCTTT
j_call: TRBJ1-1
clone_size: .
v_call: TRBV6-5
d_call: .

cdr3_aa: CASSLFGGRSTDTQYF
cdr3_nt: TGTGCCAGCAGCTTATTCGGCGGGAGAAGCACAGATACGCAGTATTTT
j_call: TRBJ2-3
clone_size: .
v_call: TRBV11-3
d_call: TRBD2

cdr3_aa: CASGPGGIQYF
cdr3_nt: TGTGCTAGTGGTCCGGGGGGGATTCAGTACTTC
j_call: TRBJ2-4
clone_size: .
v_call: TRBV12-5
d_call: TRBD2

cdr3_aa: CASSLTGVAKNIQYF
cdr3_nt: TGCGCCAGCAGCCTCACAGGAGTAGCCAAAAACATTCAGTACTTC
j_call: TRBJ2-4
clone_size: .
v_call: TRBV5-1
d_call: .

cdr3_aa: CATAGGGDTQYF
cdr3_nt: TGTGCCACAGCGGGAGGAGGTGATACGCAGTATTTT
j_call: TRBJ2-3
clone_size: .
v_call: TRBV19
d_call: TRBD2

cdr3_aa: CASSPPLNTEAFF
cdr3_nt: TGTGCCAGCTCACCACCTTTGAACACTGAAGCTTTCTTT
j_call: TRBJ1-1
clone_size: .
v_call: TRBV18
d_call: .

cdr3_aa: CASSLQGPYEQYF
cdr3_nt: TGTGCCAGCAGCTTACAGGGCCCCTACGAGCAGTACTTC
j_call: TRBJ2-7
clone_size: .
v_call: TRBV5-6
d_call: .

cdr3_aa: CASSLGTSGATSTDTQYF
cdr3_nt: TGTGCCAGTAGTCTTGGGACTAGCGGGGCTACTAGCACAGATACGCAGTATTTT
j_call: TRBJ2-3
clone_size: .
v_call: TRBV19
d_call: TRBD2

cdr3_aa: CASSLTHESGAFF
cdr3_nt: TGTGCCAGCAGCCTAACTCACGAGAGCGGCGCTTTCTTT
j_call: TRBJ1-1
clone_size: .
v_call: TRBV4-2
d_call: .

cdr3_aa: CATSDLGASGQETQYF
cdr3_nt: TGTGCCACCAGTGATTTAGGAGCTAGCGGACAAGAGACCCAGTACTTC
j_call: TRBJ2-5
clone_size: .
v_call: TRBV24-1
d_call: TRBD2

cdr3_aa: CASSSGVGGGETQYF
cdr3_nt: TGTGCCAGCAGCTCAGGGGTGGGGGGAGGCGAGACCCAGTACTTC
j_call: TRBJ2-5
clone_size: few
v_call: TRBV11-3
d_call: .

cdr3_aa: CASSQPPDRGNQETQYF
cdr3_nt: TGTGCCAGCAGCCAACCTCCGGACAGGGGAAACCAAGAGACCCAGTACTTC
j_call: TRBJ2-5
clone_size: .
v_call: TRBV14
d_call: TRBD1

cdr3_aa: CADGRVGDTIYF
cdr3_nt: TGTGCAGATGGGAGGGTGGGGGACACCATATATTTT
j_call: TRBJ1-3
clone_size: .
v_call: TRBV12-3/TRBV12-4
d_call: .

cdr3_aa: CASSSGQGGGYTF
cdr3_nt: TGTGCCAGCAGCTCGGGACAGGGGGGCGGCTACACCTTC
j_call: TRBJ1-2
clone_size: .
v_call: TRBV7-2
d_call: TRBD1

cdr3_aa: CASSFSGQDSYNEQFF
cdr3_nt: TGTGCCAGCAGCTTTTCAGGACAGGATTCCTACAATGAGCAGTTCTTC
j_call: TRBJ2-1
clone_size: .
v_call: TRBV9
d_call: TRBD1

cdr3_aa: CASSLDRVADTGELFF
cdr3_nt: TGCGCCAGCAGCTTGGACAGGGTAGCGGATACCGGGGAGCTGTTTTTT
j_call: TRBJ2-2
clone_size: .
v_call: TRBV5-1
d_call: .

cdr3_aa: CASSSPDTDTQYF
cdr3_nt: TGTGCCAGTAGTAGTCCAGACACAGATACGCAGTATTTT
j_call: TRBJ2-3
clone_size: .
v_call: TRBV19
d_call: .

cdr3_aa: CATSRDRGHEQFF
cdr3_nt: TGTGCCACCAGCAGAGATCGGGGGCATGAGCAGTTCTTC
j_call: TRBJ2-1
clone_size: .
v_call: TRBV15
d_call: .

cdr3_aa: CASSVANSPLHF
cdr3_nt: TGTGCCAGTAGTGTCGCAAATTCACCCCTCCACTTT
j_call: TRBJ1-6
clone_size: once
v_call: TRBV19
d_call: .

cdr3_aa: CASSRGQGIYNEQFF
cdr3_nt: TGTGCCAGCAGTAGGGGACAGGGGATCTACAATGAGCAGTTCTTC
j_call: TRBJ2-1
clone_size: .
v_call: TRBV6-6
d_call: TRBD1

cdr3_aa: CASSQGLAGGADTQYF
cdr3_nt: TGTGCCAGCAGCCAGGGACTAGCGGGGGGCGCAGATACGCAGTATTTT
j_call: TRBJ2-3
clone_size: .
v_call: TRBV7-9
d_call: TRBD2

cdr3_aa: CASSVQGGLNEQFF
cdr3_nt: TGTGCCAGCAGCGTTCAGGGGGGGCTCAATGAGCAGTTCTTC
j_call: TRBJ2-1
clone_size: .
v_call: TRBV7-2
d_call: .

cdr3_aa: CASSRGLDTGELFF
cdr3_nt: TGTGCCAGCAGCCGGGGACTAGATACCGGGGAGCTGTTTTTT
j_call: TRBJ2-2
clone_size: once
v_call: TRBV4-2
d_call: TRBD2

cdr3_aa: CASSFDGNQPQHF
cdr3_nt: TGTGCCAGCAGCTTTGACGGGAATCAGCCCCAGCATTTT
j_call: TRBJ1-5
clone_size: once
v_call: TRBV11-3
d_call: .

cdr3_aa: CASINEQFF
cdr3_nt: TGTGCCAGCATAAATGAGCAGTTCTTC
j_call: TRBJ2-1
clone_size: once
v_call: TRBV9
d_call: .

cdr3_aa: CATTTLSSAYGYTF
cdr3_nt: TGTGCCACCACTACCCTGAGCTCGGCCTATGGCTACACCTTC
j_call: TRBJ1-2
clone_size: .
v_call: TRBV6-5
d_call: .

cdr3_aa: CASSPGGGYNSPLHF
cdr3_nt: TGTGCCAGCTCACCGGGGGGAGGATATAATTCACCCCTCCACTTT
j_call: TRBJ1-6
clone_size: once
v_call: TRBV18
d_call: .

cdr3_aa: CASSLATVSGNTIYF
cdr3_nt: TGCGCCAGCAGCTTGGCGACAGTCTCTGGAAACACCATATATTTT
j_call: TRBJ1-3
clone_size: .
v_call: TRBV5-1
d_call: .

cdr3_aa: CASSEGPNEQYF
cdr3_nt: TGTGCCAGCAGTGAAGGACCGAACGAGCAGTACTTC
j_call: TRBJ2-7
clone_size: .
v_call: TRBV2
d_call: .

cdr3_aa: CASSKLYEQYF
cdr3_nt: TGTGCCAGCAGTAAACTCTACGAGCAGTACTTC
j_call: TRBJ2-7
clone_size: .
v_call: TRBV6-2/TRBV6-3
d_call: .

cdr3_aa: CASRQRAGSNTGELFF
cdr3_nt: TGTGCCAGCAGACAAAGGGCGGGGTCGAACACCGGGGAGCTGTTTTTT
j_call: TRBJ2-2
clone_size: .
v_call: TRBV27
d_call: .

cdr3_aa: CASRENTGTDNEQFF
cdr3_nt: TGTGCCAGCAGGGAGAACACCGGGACAGATAATGAGCAGTTCTTC
j_call: TRBJ2-1
clone_size: .
v_call: TRBV6-5
d_call: TRBD1

cdr3_aa: CASSSSSAEHTDTQYF
cdr3_nt: TGTGCCAGCAGTTCGTCTAGCGCCGAACACACAGATACGCAGTATTTT
j_call: TRBJ2-3
clone_size: .
v_call: TRBV6-5
d_call: .

cdr3_aa: CASSRTGGGNIQYF
cdr3_nt: TGTGCCAGCAGCCGCACAGGGGGTGGGAACATTCAGTACTTC
j_call: TRBJ2-4
clone_size: .
v_call: TRBV25-1
d_call: TRBD1

cdr3_aa: CAWSVVGNTGELFF
cdr3_nt: TGTGCCTGGAGTGTTGTAGGGAACACCGGGGAGCTGTTTTTT
j_call: TRBJ2-2
clone_size: few
v_call: TRBV30
d_call: .

cdr3_aa: CASFGRDTEAFF
cdr3_nt: TGTGCTAGTTTCGGTAGGGACACTGAAGCTTTCTTT
j_call: TRBJ1-1
clone_size: .
v_call: TRBV12-5
d_call: .

cdr3_aa: CASRGSSGGGDTQYF
cdr3_nt: TGTGCCAGCAGAGGGTCTAGCGGGGGGGGAGATACGCAGTATTTT
j_call: TRBJ2-3
clone_size: .
v_call: TRBV7-2
d_call: TRBD2

cdr3_aa: CASRVTSWRNEQFF
cdr3_nt: TGTGCCAGTAGAGTGACGTCCTGGCGAAATGAGCAGTTCTTC
j_call: TRBJ2-1
clone_size: .
v_call: TRBV19
d_call: .